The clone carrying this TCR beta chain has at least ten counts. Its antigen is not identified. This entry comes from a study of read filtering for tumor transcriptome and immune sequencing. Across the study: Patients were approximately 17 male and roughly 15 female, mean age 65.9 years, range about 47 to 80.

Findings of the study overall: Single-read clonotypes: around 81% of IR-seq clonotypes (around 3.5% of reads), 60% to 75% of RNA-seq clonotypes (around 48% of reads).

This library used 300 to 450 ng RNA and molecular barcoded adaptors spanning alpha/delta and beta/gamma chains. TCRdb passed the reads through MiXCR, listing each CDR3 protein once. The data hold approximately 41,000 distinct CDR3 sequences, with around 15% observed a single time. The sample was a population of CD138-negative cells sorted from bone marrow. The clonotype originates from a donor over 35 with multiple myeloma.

The DNA of the CDR3 is TGTGCCTGGAGTGAAAACAGGGGCTGGGCAGATACGCAGTATTTT. This codes for CAWSENRGWADTQYF. This chain uses TRBV30 with TRBJ2-3; 7 bases are shared with TRBD1. J was trimmed by 4 bases and V by 1 base; bases with no gene match: 8. The CDR3 has 15 residues. CDR1 GTSNPN and CDR2 SVGIG come from the germline V gene (reference sequence).